This TCR beta chain emerged from a study of cytomegalovirus exposure and HLA in healthy donors (dated by TCRdb to about 2017). Broadly, across the study: According to an earlier analysis of 587 of the donors, 150 million to 200 million T cells yielded some 120 million unique TCR beta sequences and 276 Gb of sequence data. An early release that covered more than 550 HLA-typed donors contained around 300 gigabases of sequencing data and some 87 million unique TCR sequences. Among the roughly 400 genotyped donors, approximately 82% belonged to the genetic ancestry cluster associated with self-reported Caucasian donors. The study aimed to test whether cataloging public T cell receptors could reveal signatures of past pathogen exposure. The study used immunosequencing to profile the T cell repertoires of around 600 subjects and linked those repertoires to cytomegalovirus serostatus. In addition to the first cohort of approximately 670 subjects, a separate validation cohort of 120 different subjects was used. To predict cytomegalovirus infection status, the study brought together high-throughput TCR immunosequencing, statistical association of individual TCRs with disease status, and machine learning. A later analysis re-examined previously published TCR beta repertoires from 600 to 700 donors and added high-resolution HLA genotyping to investigate patterns of TCR occurrence. The later analysis used no new phenotypic data to find candidate immune exposures, relying instead on TCR beta sequences and their occurrence across donors. In an earlier analysis of a few hundred of the donors, high-throughput TCR beta sequencing was used to judge whether each TCR beta V gene segment behaved as functional or pseudogenic. Donor age, sex, ethnicity and CMV serostatus were collected together with the repertoire data. A later genetic analysis used genome-wide SNP genotypes for about three fifths of the roughly 700 donors, treating that subset as a discovery cohort. Every discovery cohort repertoire had been produced on one sequencing platform. HLA typing covered class I and class II loci at four-digit resolution. Typing coverage differed by locus: A, B, C, DRB1 and DQB1 were typed in about 629-640 donors, DQA1 in 522, DPA1 in around 610, and DPB1 in around 490. Four or five DR-DQ haplotypes were treated as single units for association and clustering because of strong linkage in the cohort. Among 300 to 500 genotyped donors of the cohort, an average of approximately 240,000 unique TCR beta nucleotide sequences was sequenced per donor, of which about 18% were non-productive. The paper's findings and limits, for the study overall: This cohort had only TCR beta chains sequenced, and the lack of alpha or paired-chain data limited which features could be detected. The sequencing pipeline was judged likely to have produced a cluster of highly shared sequence variants as a technical artifact. A later analysis found that most CMV-associated TCR beta chains appeared HLA-restricted, with HLA associations seemingly driven largely by CMV exposure. It was suggested by the authors that the approach could potentially be generalized to other disease states and immunological phenotypes. HLA typing was unavailable for some donors at each locus, so association tests used only the typed subset. In a later analysis, over 15,000 TCR beta sequences were associated with specific HLA alleles at a false discovery rate of 0.05. Assigning TCR associations to individual alleles was difficult when HLA alleles, especially DR and DQ, strongly co-occurred. A later genetic analysis associated a missense DCLRE1C variant with V-gene and J-gene trimming of TCR beta chains, and an independent cohort replicated the association. The presence/absence analyses assumed that sequencing depth was roughly uniform across donors, and that assumption may not be true. In a later analysis, TCR association rates were found to vary across HLA loci, with the most associated TCRs seen for DRB1 alleles and the fewest for HLA-C alleles. In both the original and validation cohorts, the classifier was reported to diagnose cytomegalovirus status with high specificity and sensitivity. Because counts were too low, seventeen rarely observed V segments, including chromosome 9 orphons, were excluded from the earlier analysis of 587 of the donors. A later genetic analysis reported fewer N-insertions in productive TCRs among donors in an Asian-associated ancestry cluster than the roughly 700-donor mean. CMV serostatus was the only immune exposure information available for the cohort. The 87-base-pair reads could not distinguish some IMGT-functional V segments, including TRBV6-2 and TRBV6-3, so those segments were excluded. A further reported finding was that TCR beta sequences accurately predicted the HLA-A and HLA-B alleles for most subjects in the first cohort. The study listed over 150 TCR beta chains as associated with cytomegalovirus. While some public TCRs were present in many individuals, most TCR sequences turned up only very rarely across donors. A later analysis reported that several top co-occurrence clusters appeared linked to parvovirus B19, influenza, CMV and Epstein-Barr virus. In vitro tests confirmed that three of the cytomegalovirus-associated TCR beta chains recognize cytomegalovirus antigens. Broadly in line with IMGT annotations, most TCR beta V segments showed up in productive rearrangements about 87% or about 30% of the time in an earlier analysis of 450 to 600 of the donors. Linkage disequilibrium might explain the correlated functional status among segregating V segments, but an unknown experimental factor could not be ruled out. Compared with equally common non-associated chains, HLA-associated TCR beta chains in a later analysis were more clonally expanded and had lower generation probabilities.

The cohort was made up of about 670 healthy bone marrow donors. All cohort members were sampled while nominally healthy, although unrecorded immune exposures were likely present. The donor was CMV seronegative and was included in the group of hundreds of seronegative cohort members. Each donor provided a peripheral blood sample, and peripheral blood mononuclear cells were used for TCR beta sequencing. Genomic DNA extraction from the blood cell samples was performed with the Qiagen DNeasy Blood Extraction Kit. The germline V gene encodes CDR1 SEHNR and CDR2 FQNEAQ (reference sequence). The CDR3 holds 15 amino acids from the cysteine to the phenylalanine. The CDR3 DNA has 45 bases and is translated from base 1. V is clipped by 7 bases and J by 2 bases, and the sequence between their germline boundaries is 17 bases long. Receptor amplification or capture employed the immunoSEQ multiplex PCR assay. For the multiplex PCR, a mixture combining 60 forward primers for TCR Vbeta segments and 13 reverse primers for TCR Jbeta segments was used. Amplification of the CDR3 region of rearranged TCR beta genes was performed with a multiplex PCR assay on genomic DNA. On the Illumina HiSeq System, the amplified TCR beta libraries were sequenced as 87-base-pair reads. In the authors' own workflow: A later analysis tallied roughly 80 million unique TCR beta chains across the 660 or so repertoires, and approximately 12 million of those chains were shared by two or more donors. To remove PCR and sequencing errors, raw reads were error-corrected and collapsed into unique sequences using a nearest-neighbor algorithm that merged closely related sequences. CDR3 sequences were aligned to IMGT reference sequences to assign V, D and J gene segments. For a sequence to be retained, at least a six-nucleotide match to both a V gene segment and a J gene segment was required. A rearrangement was called productive if the CDR3 had no stop codons and remained in frame with V and J, and every other rearrangement was called non-productive. CDR3 was defined according to IMGT convention as the region running from the second conserved V-encoded cysteine to the conserved J-encoded phenylalanine. The earlier analysis of some 600 of the donors excluded sequences that lacked an unambiguous match to a single V gene segment. In an earlier analysis of some 590 of the donors, a V segment was called functional when productive rearrangements were above 56.7%, and segregating when the standard deviation between donors exceeded 5%. To diagnose cytomegalovirus status from the catalog of TCR beta chain sequences, a statistical classification framework was built. V and J gene assignment, in a later analysis, came from comparing TCR nucleotide sequences with IMGT/GENE-DB human TR gene sequences. Using the TCRdist pipeline, a later analysis assigned CDR3 sequences along with most-parsimonious VDJ recombination scenarios. In a later analysis, every TCR beta chain was defined by the combination of its CDR3 amino acid sequence and its V-gene family, and reads without a unique V-gene family were dropped. As a way to deal with suspected cross-contamination and a sequencing artifact, a later analysis dropped approximately 590 nucleotide sequences that were highly shared and had low generation probability. For each public chain, a later analysis derived a clonal expansion index from normalized ranks of inferred template counts within each repertoire. A later analysis computed generation probabilities with a VDJ recombination model fitted to out-of-frame rearrangements, and checked the results against IGoR. Hypergeometric tests were used in a later analysis to score TCR-TCR, TCR-HLA and TCR-CMV co-occurrence, with a repertoire-size bias correction applied to the TCR pairs. To estimate false discovery rates, a later analysis permuted the HLA or CMV assignments 20 times. In a later analysis, co-occurring TCRs were grouped using DBSCAN, and TCRdist sequence similarity was added for clustering within HLA-allele-positive subsets. Repertoires with fewer than 30,000 or more than 120,000 public chains were left out of co-occurrence clustering, as were four to six repertoires with anomalous nucleotide sharing. As stored in TCRdb, this immuneACCESS dataset retains in-frame rearrangements with V and J assigned. A fraction of the clones does not appear; measured against another copy, unresolved V genes explain less than half of the discrepancy, and the remainder lacks a known reason. The V and J calls and clone size were taken over from that table, and D and trimming were inferred from the DNA. The sample table shows roughly 66,000 clones, and around 64% are seen once. The ten largest make up 3% of the sample.

A note on this clone: Its recognized antigen is unknown. No much larger clonotype is one base removed from it; base qualities were not supplied.

Recombination joined TRBV7-9 with TRBJ1-1; TRBD1 could be the D gene, as 6 bases match. Sequencing was done on a sample of PBMCs. The sequence was obtained from a woman between 45 and 65 years old in good health and CMV-seronegative. CDR3 protein: CASTSPGGANTEAFF. The DNA sequence is given as TGTGCCAGCACCTCTCCGGGGGGCGCAAACACTGAAGCTTTCTTT.